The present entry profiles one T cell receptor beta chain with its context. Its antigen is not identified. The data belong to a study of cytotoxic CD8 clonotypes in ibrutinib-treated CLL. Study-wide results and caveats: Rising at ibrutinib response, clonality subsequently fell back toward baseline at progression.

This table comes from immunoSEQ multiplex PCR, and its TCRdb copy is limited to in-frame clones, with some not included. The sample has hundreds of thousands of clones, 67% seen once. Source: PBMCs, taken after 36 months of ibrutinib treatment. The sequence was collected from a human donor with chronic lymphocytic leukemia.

CDR3 coding DNA: TGTGCCAGCTCAGCGACACTAGCGGGAGTAGAGACCCAGTACTTC. Amino acids: CASSATLAGVETQYF. V and J are TRBV18 and TRBJ2-5, with 11 bases that match TRBD2. The CDR3 runs 15 residues. CDR1 is KGHSH, CDR2 LQKENI, per germline. V shed 5 bases, J shed 4 bases, and the junction held 6 bases outside the gene matches.